The sequence of this T cell receptor (beta chain) was determined in a study of blood T cell repertoires in COVID-19. Germline CDR1 is MRHNA and CDR2 is SNTAGT. V dropped 0 bases and J dropped 6 bases, with 6 bases sitting between them. The CDR3 totals 13 residues. In the source study's methods: Quantification of nucleated cells was approximated via reference gene primer amplification. Repertoires were generated with immunoSEQ multiplex PCR, while TCRdb's copy carries only in-frame clones and drops some. Clone size and the V and J calls come from that table; the DNA yielded D and trimming. The table shows about 280,000 clones, with approximately 83% occurring only once.

Specimen: peripheral blood. The chain is built from TRBV6-4 and TRBJ1-5; no clear D. The sequence was obtained from a woman aged 25-40 years who had recovered from COVID-19. In nucleotides, the CDR3 is TGTGCCAGCAGTGACTCGCGGGGTCAGCCCCAGCATTTT. This encodes CASSDSRGQPQHF.